This passage covers 24 T cell receptor beta chains from one sample sequenced in a study of neoadjuvant anti-PD-1 for oral cavity cancer. Assay used: immunoSEQ multiplex PCR; TCRdb lists only in-frame clones, some missing. The sample contains tens of thousands of clones, 40% to 55% of which appear only once. Indicated time point: after neoadjuvant nivolumab, at surgical resection. Sample: tumor tissue, taken after nivolumab (anti-PD-1) treatment. The receptors shown here come from a person between 40 and 85 years old with oral cavity squamous cell carcinoma.

The chain couples TRBV5-1 to TRBJ2-3; D unresolved. Germline lookup yields CDR1 SGHRS and CDR2 YFSETQ. This CDR3 has 14 amino acids. Trimming cost V 0 bases and J 2 bases, with 7 bases left between them. CDR3 sequence: CASSLAPNTDTQYF. The CDR3 DNA sequence: TGCGCCAGCAGCTTGGCACCGAACACAGATACGCAGTATTTT.

V and J are TRBV23-1 and TRBJ1-5; D might be TRBD1 (6 bases). TRBV23-1 carries the ORF label, with uncertain function. The V and J ends lost 3 bases and 2 bases respectively, with 14 bases between them. CDR3 size: 16 residues. The CDR3 DNA reads TGCGCCAGCAGTCATTCCGGGACAAGGTGCAATCAGCCCCAGCATTTT. Its translation: CASSHSGTRCNQPQHF.

There are many counts of this clone. The chain recombines TRBV19 with TRBJ1-1; no definite D call. Germline V gene sequence: CDR1 LNHDA, CDR2 SQIVND (reference sequence). With 1 base removed from V and 3 bases from J, the gap between germline ends came to 9 bases. This CDR3 comprises 14 residues. The CDR3 loop reads CASSIGGSYTEAFF. CDR3 DNA sequence: TGTGCCAGTAGTATAGGAGGGAGCTACACTGAAGCTTTCTTT.

This clone was observed a few times. J is TRBJ2-7 and V is TRBV30; 7 nucleotides match TRBD1. Germline V gives CDR1 GTSNPN, CDR2 SVGIG (reference sequence). V lost 3 bases to trimming and J lost 3 bases; unmatched junction nucleotides: 11. This CDR3 has 15 amino acids. In nucleotides, the CDR3 is TGTGCCTGGAGCAAAGGTGAGACAGGGAACTACGAGCAGTACTTC. Residues: CAWSKGETGNYEQYF.

The chain has TRBV27 and TRBJ2-7, with TRBD1 matching over 7 bases. The germline gives CDR1 MNHEY, CDR2 SMNVEV (reference sequence). Trimming removed 6 bases from V and 6 bases from J; junction bases left unmatched: 5. The CDR3 spans 12 residues. The DNA of the CDR3 is TGTGCCAGCAGCCCACAGGGGAGCGAGCAGTACTTC. Its protein is CASSPQGSEQYF.

The genes are TRBV6-5 and TRBJ2-2, with 14 positions matching TRBD2. J was trimmed by 6 bases and V by 7 bases; bases with no gene match: 4. CDR3 length: 15 residues. Germline lookup yields CDR1 MNHEY and CDR2 SVGAGI. CDR3 loop: CASTRLAGGPGELFF. The CDR3 DNA is TGTGCCAGCACCCGACTAGCGGGGGGGCCCGGGGAGCTGTTTTTT.

For this clone: Sequence at one end of the junction differs from germline and may be a read error. The V and J genes are TRBV11-2 and TRBJ2-6, with D possibly being TRBD2 (6 bases). This CDR3 contains 15 residues. CDR1 is SGHAT and CDR2 is FQNNGV in the germline V gene. The CDR3 spells CASGLWGVGANVLTF. The DNA for the CDR3 is TGTGCCAGCGGCTTGTGGGGGGTAGGGGCCAACGTCCTGACTTTC.

The V gene is TRBV28, the J gene TRBJ1-3; 8 nucleotides align to TRBD1. Unmatched junction bases numbered 3, after V lost 8 bases and J lost 3 bases. Germline lookup yields CDR1 MDHEN and CDR2 SYDVKM. The CDR3 is 13 amino acids. CDR3 in DNA: TGTGCCAGCGGGACAGGAGTTGGAAACACCATATATTTT. This codes for CASGTGVGNTIYF.

The chain employs TRBV4-2 and TRBJ2-1, with TRBD2 matching 8 bases. The CDR3 is 17 amino acids. The V gene's germline CDR1 is LGHNA and CDR2 YNFKEQ. J gave up 7 bases and V 1 base, and 12 bases lay outside the gene matches. Here the CDR3 reads CASSQGLAAGGRNEQFF. The CDR3 DNA reads as TGTGCCAGCAGCCAAGGTTTGGCGGCGGGGGGAAGAAATGAGCAGTTCTTC.

The genes are TRBV7-2 and TRBJ2-5; 11 bases agree with TRBD2. This CDR3 spans 16 amino acids. V lost 1 base and J lost 9; bases outside the gene matches: 10. The V gene's germline CDR1 is SGHTA and CDR2 FQGNSA. The CDR3, as DNA: TGTGCCAGCAGCTTAGATTGGCTAGCGGGGGGAGTGCCCCAGTACTTC. It is translated as CASSLDWLAGGVPQYF.

A few counts support this clone. The chain combines TRBV5-1 with TRBJ2-7; D remains unclear. Germline loops: CDR1 SGHRS, CDR2 YFSETQ. Trimming cost V 4 bases and J 3 bases, with 8 bases left between them. CDR3 size: 12 residues. Written as DNA, the CDR3 is TGCGCCAGCAGCCCTGACCTCTACGAGCAGTACTTC. Translated: CASSPDLYEQYF.

This clone was seen only a few times. The chain combines TRBV6-5 with TRBJ2-2; D unclear. CDR3 length: 11 residues. V dropped 6 bases and J dropped 8 bases, with 7 bases sitting between them. Looked up from germline, CDR1 is MNHEY and CDR2 is SVGAGI. DNA of the CDR3: TGTGCCAGCAGCCGCTCGGGGGAGCTGTTTTTT. This codes for CASSRSGELFF.

V usage is TRBV19 and J usage is TRBJ2-5, with TRBD2 identical over 9 bases. The V and J ends lost 5 bases and 0 bases, in that order; junction bases with no gene match: 4. The CDR3 loop spans 15 amino acids. Germline lookup yields CDR1 LNHDA and CDR2 SQIVND (reference sequence). The CDR3 DNA is TGTGCCAGTAGTCCTCGCGGGGGGGACCAAGAGACCCAGTACTTC. It codes for CASSPRGGDQETQYF.

This clone showed up many times. The chain joins TRBV6-1 to TRBJ1-5; 7 bases line up with TRBD1. Germline V gives CDR1 MNHNS, CDR2 SASEGT. This CDR3 is built from 14 residues. V lost 6 bases to trimming and J lost 3 bases; unmatched junction nucleotides: 5. The CDR3 is CASRNRGDNQPQHF. The CDR3 region has the DNA TGTGCCAGCAGAAACAGGGGAGACAATCAGCCCCAGCATTTT.

The chain joins TRBV18 to TRBJ2-5; D gene unclear. The CDR3 is 13 residues long. Germline V gives CDR1 KGHSH, CDR2 LQKENI. Trimming shortened V by 3 bases and J by 3 bases, and 8 bases separated the two germline ends. CDR3 in amino acids: CASSPQGKETQYF. CDR3 coding DNA: TGTGCCAGCTCACCCCAAGGAAAAGAGACCCAGTACTTC.

The rearrangement uses TRBV11-3 and TRBJ1-1; 9 bases match TRBD1. CDR3 length: 14 amino acids. Trimming cost V 5 bases and J 6 bases; bases outside gene matches: 7. From germline, CDR1 is SGHNT and CDR2 YENEEA. CDR3 in amino acids: CASSPGTGFAEAFF. CDR3 sequence (DNA): TGTGCCAGCAGCCCAGGGACAGGGTTCGCTGAAGCTTTCTTT.

This clone appeared many times. The CDR3 sequence is CASSPGQGRPGNTIYF. CDR3 bases: TGCGCCAGCAGCCCCGGACAGGGAAGGCCTGGAAACACCATATATTTT. This chain connects TRBV4-3 to TRBJ1-3; TRBD1 agrees at 8 bases. CDR1 LGHNA and CDR2 YSLEER come from the germline V gene. Unmatched junction bases numbered 7, after V lost 4 bases and J lost 2 bases. The CDR3 totals 16 residues.

V gene TRBV6-1 combines with J gene TRBJ1-2; D unresolved. This CDR3 spans 11 amino acids. Trimming took off 6 bases at V and 5 bases at J, with 7 bases between the two ends. CDR1 and CDR2 (germline): MNHNS, SASEGT. CDR3 region: CASSGDYGYTF. In nucleotides, the CDR3 is TGTGCCAGCAGCGGCGATTATGGCTACACCTTC.

This clone was detected only a few times. V is TRBV11-2 and J is TRBJ2-3, with 7 nucleotides matching TRBD2. CDR3 length equals 16 residues. Germline assignment: CDR1 SGHAT and CDR2 FQNNGV. Germline trimming cut 0 bases from V and 3 bases from J; bases unmatched to any gene: 6. As DNA, the CDR3 is TGTGCCAGCAGCTTAGATCTGCCGCGGGGGACAGATACGCAGTATTTT. It codes for CASSLDLPRGTDTQYF.

In the case of this clone: This specimen includes other DNA sequences encoding the same CDR3. The chain joins TRBV7-2 to TRBJ2-6, with D tentatively TRBD1 or TRBD2 (7 bases each). Trimming stripped 5 bases from V and 1 base from J, with 15 bases between. The germline V gene has CDR1 SGHTA and CDR2 FQGNSA. This CDR3 comprises 17 residues. As DNA, the CDR3 is TGTGCCAGCAGCCCCAGGGGGGGCCCATCTGGGGCCAACGTCCTGACTTTC. Amino acids: CASSPRGGPSGANVLTF.

This clone was counted a single time. The chain combines TRBV23-1 with TRBJ1-2; 7 nucleotides agree with TRBD1. TRBV23-1 is annotated as an ORF whose role is uncertain. The J segment lost 2 bases and the V segment lost 1 base, leaving 13 bases of the junction unmatched. The length of the CDR3 is 18 residues. CDR3 DNA sequence: TGCGCCAGCAGTCAATTGGGCAGGGGGGTATCATCCAACTATGGCTACACCTTC. Translated: CASSQLGRGVSSNYGYTF.

This chain connects TRBV19 to TRBJ1-2; 8 nucleotides match TRBD1. This CDR3 is 19 amino acids long. V shed 4 bases, J shed 0 bases, and the junction held 16 bases outside the gene matches. The germline CDR1 and CDR2 sequences are LNHDA and SQIVND (reference sequence). CDR3 loop: CASSRGQGFTTSANYGYTF. Here the CDR3 DNA reads TGTGCCAGTAGTAGAGGACAGGGCTTTACCACATCAGCTAACTATGGCTACACCTTC.

The rearrangement joins TRBV5-8 to TRBJ2-3, with 9 bases aligning to TRBD2. J was trimmed by 2 bases and V by 0 bases; bases with no gene match: 1. Germline lookup yields CDR1 SGHTS and CDR2 YDEGEE. The CDR3 is 15 residues long. Here the CDR3 DNA reads TGTGCCAGCAGCTTGGGACTAGCGGTCACAGATACGCAGTATTTT. Protein: CASSLGLAVTDTQYF.

This clone was seen a few times. The V gene is TRBV5-1, the J gene TRBJ1-1; D remains ambiguous. Per the germline V gene, CDR1 is SGHRS and CDR2 is YFSETQ. There are 14 residues in the CDR3. V lost 1 base and J lost 1, with 8 bases in between. CDR3 in DNA: TGCGCCAGCAGCTTGCTACAAGCGAACACTGAAGCTTTCTTT. Translation: CASSLLQANTEAFF. The full variable domain, with the rest looked up from reference TRBV5-1 and TRBJ1-1, is KAGVTQTPRYLIKTRGQQVTLSCSPISGHRSVSWYQQTPGQGLQFLFEYFSETQRNKGNFPGRFSGRQFSNSRSEMNVSTLELGDSALYLCASSLLQANTEAFFGQGTRLTVV.